Below are 11 T cell receptor beta chains sequenced from a single sample in a study of T cells after yellow fever vaccination. TCRdb re-called the 5' RACE reads through MiXCR, storing one row per CDR3 protein. The table has roughly 520,000 distinct CDR3 sequences, 20% to 25% seen once. This specimen was PBMCs, taken approximately 22 days after the first yellow fever vaccination. The receptors stem from a man aged 18 to 29 who received the YFV17D yellow fever vaccine.

The chain has TRBV5-1 and TRBJ2-3; 8 bases are a match to TRBD1. The CDR3 runs 16 residues. Germline V gene data show CDR1 as SGHRS and CDR2 as YFSETQ. V lost 2 bases to trimming and J lost 3 bases; unmatched junction nucleotides: 8. The CDR3 DNA follows: TGCGCCAGCAGCTTTATTCAGGGGGCAGGAACAGATACGCAGTATTTT. Its protein is CASSFIQGAGTDTQYF. The variable domain in full, with the rest retrieved from reference TRBV5-1 and TRBJ2-3, is KAGVTQTPRYLIKTRGQQVTLSCSPISGHRSVSWYQQTPGQGLQFLFEYFSETQRNKGNFPGRFSGRQFSNSRSEMNVSTLELGDSALYLCASSFIQGAGTDTQYFGPGTRLTVL.

Ten or more counts support this clonotype. This chain uses TRBV7-2 with TRBJ2-3; TRBD1 aligns across 7 bases. V lost 4 bases and J lost 6; bases outside the gene matches: 10. The CDR3 has 15 residues. From germline, CDR1 is SGHTA and CDR2 FQGNSA. CDR3 in DNA: TGTGCCAGCAGCTATAGGACAGGAGGAAGTGATACGCAGTATTTT. Amino acid sequence: CASSYRTGGSDTQYF. The entire variable domain, with the rest obtained from reference TRBV7-2 and TRBJ2-3, is as follows: GAGVSQSPSNKVTEKGKDVELRCDPISGHTALYWYRQSLGQGLEFLIYFQGNSAPDKSGLPSDRFSAERTGGSVSTLTIQRTQQEDSAVYLCASSYRTGGSDTQYFGPGTRLTVL.

The rearrangement uses TRBV9 and TRBJ2-3, with D perhaps matching TRBD2 (6 bases). Germline V gene sequence: CDR1 SGDLS, CDR2 YYNGEE. The CDR3 has 13 amino acids. V gave up 4 bases and J gave up 6 bases, with 12 bases separating them. The CDR3 DNA reads TGTGCCAGCAGCTCTGCCCGGGGGGATACGCAGTATTTT. Translating gives CASSSARGDTQYF.

The chain employs TRBV15 and TRBJ1-2; D is undetermined. The CDR3 length is 15 residues. The germline gives CDR1 LNHNV, CDR2 YYDKDF (reference sequence). The germline V and J ends were trimmed by 5 bases and 5 bases, with 18 bases remaining between them. The CDR3 here is CATSASRRNLYGYTF. CDR3 DNA: TGTGCCACCAGCGCCTCGAGAAGGAACCTATATGGCTACACCTTC.

The chain links TRBV6-1 to TRBJ2-2; the match to TRBD1 covers 8 bases. Germline V gene data show CDR1 as MNHNS and CDR2 as SASEGT. The J segment lost 7 bases and the V segment lost 6 bases, leaving 10 bases of the junction unmatched. The CDR3 is 15 amino acids. CDR3 nucleotides: TGTGCCAGCAGCCGTACGACAGGGGAAGGCGGGGAGCTGTTTTTT. It codes for CASSRTTGEGGELFF.

This clonotype has just a few counts. The V and J genes are TRBV5-1 and TRBJ2-7, with a weak D call TRBD1 (5 bases). V was pared by 1 base and J by 5 bases, with 7 bases between. The CDR3 has 12 amino acids. Germline loops: CDR1 SGHRS, CDR2 YFSETQ. This chain's CDR3 is CASSLWGNEQYF. The CDR3 nucleotides are TGCGCCAGCAGCTTGTGGGGCAACGAGCAGTACTTC.

A few counts support this clonotype. The gene calls are TRBV12-3 or TRBV12-4 and TRBJ1-3, with a weak D call TRBD1 (5 bases). The germline V and J ends were trimmed by 9 bases and 4 bases, with 13 bases remaining between them. The CDR3 loop spans 13 amino acids. CDR3 in amino acids: CASLLGAGNTIYF. The DNA of the CDR3 is TGTGCCAGTTTACTCGGGGCCGGAAACACCATATATTTT.

There are a few counts of this clonotype. This chain uses TRBV4-3 with TRBJ1-5; D gene unclear. The germline V and J ends were trimmed by 0 bases and 6 bases, with 9 bases remaining between them. Looked up from germline, CDR1 is LGHNA and CDR2 is YSLEER. The CDR3 loop spans 14 amino acids. The CDR3 DNA reads TGCGCCAGCAGCCAAGAGGCGTCGGGTCAGCCCCAGCATTTT. Protein sequence: CASSQEASGQPQHF.

The V call is TRBV4-3, the J call TRBJ1-1; 8 nucleotides agree with TRBD1. This CDR3 region has 15 residues. The V and J ends lost 4 bases and 5 bases, in that order; junction bases with no gene match: 9. CDR1 is LGHNA, CDR2 YSLEER, per germline. The CDR3 reads CASSPGQADRTEAFF. The CDR3 region has the DNA TGCGCCAGCAGCCCGGGACAGGCGGATAGGACTGAAGCTTTCTTT.

J is TRBJ2-1 and V is TRBV12-5; possibly TRBD1 for D (6 bases). Trimming shortened V by 3 bases and J by 1 base, and 7 bases separated the two germline ends. The CDR3 sequence is 14 residues long. Germline lookup yields CDR1 LGHNT and CDR2 FRNRAP. The CDR3 region is CASGLTGSYNEQFF. DNA for the CDR3: TGTGCTAGTGGTTTAACAGGGTCCTACAATGAGCAGTTCTTC.

This clonotype was detected only a few times. The genes are TRBV12-3 or TRBV12-4 and TRBJ1-5; D possibly corresponds to TRBD1 (6 bases). The CDR3 runs to 13 residues. The V gene lost 5 bases and the J gene lost 6 bases, with 11 bases spanning the gap. The CDR3 DNA follows: TGTGCCAGCAGTCTTACAGGGACTCAGCCCCAGCATTTT. It specifies CASSLTGTQPQHF.